This TCR beta chain was captured by sequencing in a study of T cells in Graves' hyperthyroidism and ophthalmopathy. Across the whole study: Peripheral blood samples were taken at initial diagnosis, prior to any treatment.

RNA transcripts served as the template for amplifying TCR beta CDR3 regions. HTBI primers drove first-round RT-PCR of the TCR CDR3. TCRdb itself ran the multiplex PCR reads through MiXCR, one entry per CDR3 protein. The sample includes fewer than 900,000 distinct CDR3 sequences, approximately 16% seen only once; the top ten take over 7.5%. PBMCs came from about 10 ml fresh peripheral blood. This clonotype was observed many times. CDR3 size: 13 residues. Germline CDR1 MDHEN, CDR2 SYDVKM. V lost 4 bases, J lost 5 bases, and 9 bases lay in between. The chain is built from TRBV28 and TRBJ2-1; a weak D match, TRBD1 (6 bases). The material sequenced was blood. The source of this sequence is a man aged 18 to 35 with Graves' hyperthyroidism. The CDR3 sequence is CASSSQGNNEQFF. DNA for the CDR3: TGTGCCAGCAGTTCCCAGGGGAACAATGAGCAGTTCTTC.